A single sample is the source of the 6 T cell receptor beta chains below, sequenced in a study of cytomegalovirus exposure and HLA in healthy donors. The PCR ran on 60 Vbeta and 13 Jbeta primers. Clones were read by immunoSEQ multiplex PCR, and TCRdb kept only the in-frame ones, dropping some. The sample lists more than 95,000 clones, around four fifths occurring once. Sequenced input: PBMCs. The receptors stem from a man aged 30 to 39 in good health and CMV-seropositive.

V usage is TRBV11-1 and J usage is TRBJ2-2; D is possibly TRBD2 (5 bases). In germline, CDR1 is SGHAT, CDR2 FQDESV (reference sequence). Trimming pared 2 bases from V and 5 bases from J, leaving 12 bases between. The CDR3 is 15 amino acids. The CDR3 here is CASSLNPSRTGELFF. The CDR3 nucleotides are TGTGCCAGCAGCTTAAATCCTAGCAGAACCGGGGAGCTGTTTTTT.

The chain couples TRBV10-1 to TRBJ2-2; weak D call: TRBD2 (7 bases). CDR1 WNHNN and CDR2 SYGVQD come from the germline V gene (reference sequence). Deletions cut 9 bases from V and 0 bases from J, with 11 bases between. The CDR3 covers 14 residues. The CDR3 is CASSGGTNTGELFF. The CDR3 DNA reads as TGCGCCAGTTCGGGGGGCACGAACACCGGGGAGCTGTTTTTT.

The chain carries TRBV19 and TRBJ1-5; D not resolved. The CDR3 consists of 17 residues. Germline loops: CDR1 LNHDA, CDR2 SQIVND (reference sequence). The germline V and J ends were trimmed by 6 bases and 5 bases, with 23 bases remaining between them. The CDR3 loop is CASSLFSRPRWDQPQHF. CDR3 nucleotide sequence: TGTGCCAGTAGCCTCTTCTCTCGGCCCAGGTGGGATCAGCCCCAGCATTTT.

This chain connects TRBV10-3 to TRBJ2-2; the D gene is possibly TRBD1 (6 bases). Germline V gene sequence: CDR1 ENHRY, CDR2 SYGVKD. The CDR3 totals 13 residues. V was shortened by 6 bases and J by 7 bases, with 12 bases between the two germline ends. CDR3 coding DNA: TGTGCCATCAGGGAAACAGGGATCGGGGAGCTGTTTTTT. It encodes CAIRETGIGELFF.

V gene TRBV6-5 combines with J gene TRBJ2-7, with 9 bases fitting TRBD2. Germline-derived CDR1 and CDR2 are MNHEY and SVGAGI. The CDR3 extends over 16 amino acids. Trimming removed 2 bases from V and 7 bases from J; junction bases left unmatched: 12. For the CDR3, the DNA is TGTGCCAGCAGTTACCTTAGCGGGAGCCACCCGGCGGAGCAGTACTTC. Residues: CASSYLSGSHPAEQYF.

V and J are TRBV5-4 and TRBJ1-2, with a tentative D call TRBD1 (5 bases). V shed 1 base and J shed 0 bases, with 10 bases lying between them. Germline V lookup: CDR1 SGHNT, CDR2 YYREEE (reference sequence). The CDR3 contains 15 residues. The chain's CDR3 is CASSLRSTANYGYTF. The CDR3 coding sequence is TGTGCCAGCAGCTTGCGCTCGACAGCTAACTATGGCTACACCTTC. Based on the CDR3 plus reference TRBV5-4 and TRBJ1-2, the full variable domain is ETGVTQSPTHLIKTRGQQVTLRCSSQSGHNTVSWYQQALGQGPQFIFQYYREEENGRGNFPPRFSGLQFPNYSSELNVNALELDDSALYLCASSLRSTANYGYTFGSGTRLTVV.